The entry that follows covers one TCR beta chain sequence. This clonotype has a handful of counts. Its antigen target is currently unknown. No per-base quality is available; no much larger clone lies one base away. This record comes from a study of identical twins (dated by TCRdb to about 2016). Study-level background: The study deep-sequenced TCR alpha and beta repertoires from monozygotic twins, unrelated adults of various ages and cord blood to test whether fetal clonotypes persist. To rule out contamination, replicate twin experiments were performed at different times with different library preparation protocols. The full study reports these points: In beta out-of-frame sequences, excess twin sharing was weaker, because having fewer shared sequences lowered the signal-to-noise ratio. Because the same donors could not be followed over many years, the conclusions depended on cross-sectional statistical analysis. Invariant T cells such as MAIT and iNKT could partly confound zero-insertion analyses, though diverse VJ usage argued against this for most clonotypes. Abundant cord blood beta clonotypes had fewer insertions, young adult naive repertoires showed a similar but weaker trend, and memory repertoires showed no such trend. Compared with coincidental sharing between unrelated individuals, out-of-frame TCR alpha sequences shared between twins had an excess of sequences with low generation probability. Out-of-frame TCR alpha sharing in monozygotic twins was systematically underestimated by recombination models, whereas sharing between unrelated individuals was in agreement with the recombination models.

The library was obtained by 5' RACE. TCRdb names Illumina HiSeq 2000 as the instrument used. Template switching added a universal primer binding site, and the final cDNA carried a unique molecular identifier that allowed TCR cDNA molecules to be counted accurately. Specific primers in the conserved constant-segment region were used to synthesize first-strand cDNA for the TCR alpha and beta chains. To control for contamination, every cDNA library was double barcoded, receiving both a SMART-Mk sample barcode and Illumina barcodes. Two successive PCR steps introduced TruSeq adapter sequences along with Illumina sample barcodes. Sequencing of the TCR alpha and beta cDNA libraries was done on the Illumina HiSeq platform using custom primers. The authors' pipeline ran thus. MiGEC processed the raw reads to extract unique molecular identifiers, while MiXCR was used to determine the CDR3 positions. Recombination models were inferred per individual with the repgenHMM and IGoR tools using an EM algorithm. Shared clonotype analysis was performed with the tcR package in R, normalizing sharing by the product of cloneset sizes. To study raw recombination without the effects of thymic and clonal selection, out-of-frame nonproductive sequences were analyzed. TCRdb's own reprocessing of the public reads used fastp at Q25 and MiXCR and kept productive beta chains. Rows with a matching CDR3 protein are joined into one entry that keeps the most common DNA and genes. It is TCRdb's table, rather than the study itself, that gives the V and J calls and clone size. The sample records roughly 260,000 distinct CDR3 sequences, roughly an eighth of which are singletons. 8.8% of the sample goes to the ten largest clones.

Only healthy Caucasian donors were included. Using Miltenyi CD45RO+ enrichment and human naive T-cell isolation kits, memory (CD45RO+) and naive T cells were isolated from PBMC. From V the trimming removes 5 bases and from J it removes 4 bases, while the gene matches leave 4 bases of the junction unaccounted for. CDR1 and CDR2, per the germline V gene, are SGHTA and FQGNSA. From its cysteine to its phenylalanine, the CDR3 spans 13 amino acids. The DNA shown is the 39-base CDR3, in frame from base 1. Sequencing used memory (CD45RO+) T cells sorted from blood. This specimen's cell subset or site label, per the study, means: CD45RO+ enriched T cells. The source is a woman aged 18-35 years in good health. The V and J segments used are TRBV7-2 and TRBJ1-1, with 7 bases matching TRBD1. The bases read TGTGCCAGCAGCCCGACAGGGTTCACTGAAGCTTTCTTT. This encodes CASSPTGFTEAFF.